This TCR beta chain originates from a study of T-cell reconstitution after alpha-beta-depleted transplantation in children. During its preparation, the TCRbeta library received unique molecular identifiers. TCRdb ran MiXCR on the PCR reads and lists one entry per CDR3 protein. Of more than 400,000 distinct CDR3 sequences listed, 11% were seen once; the top ten hold approximately 15%. CDR3 size: 17 residues. V was clipped by 7 bases and J by 5 bases; unmatched bases: 13. The germline gives CDR1 SGHAT, CDR2 FQNNGV. The chain links TRBV11-2 to TRBJ2-1, with 11 positions matching TRBD2. The receptor's source is a female patient aged 2-9 years who had a stem cell transplant for aplastic anemia, so the T cells may come from the graft donor. This material consisted of PBMCs, mostly from graft donor cells, taken 180 days after TCRalphabeta/CD19-depleted stem cell transplant. Here the CDR3 DNA reads TGTGCCAGCATCAGGACTAGCGGGTTTTTTTCTGACAATGAGCAGTTCTTC. Amino acids: CASIRTSGFFSDNEQFF.